This T cell receptor (beta chain) was sequenced for a study of Ad26.COV2.S vaccination and SARS-CoV-2 variants. In this sample, this clone turned up a few times. Unmatched junction bases numbered 8, after V lost 5 bases and J lost 4 bases. There are 15 residues in the CDR3. CDR1 and CDR2 from the germline V gene are SGHVS and FQNEAQ. Documented treatment: some 19 received Ad26.COV2.S at low or high dose, single or two shots; several received placebo; per-sample allocation not given. Specimens were obtained on day 63 following the first vaccine or placebo injection. Some clones are missing from TCRdb's copy, which holds only in-frame ones; the method was immunoSEQ multiplex PCR. The sample consists of about 440,000 clones, around 85% of them appearing once.

This TCR was sampled from a person between 18 and 59 years old who received the Ad26.COV2.S COVID-19 vaccine or a placebo. V gene TRBV7-8 combines with J gene TRBJ1-1; 9 bases are shared with TRBD1. Material: peripheral blood, obtained in a trial of Ad26.COV2.S vaccine versus placebo. Written as DNA, the CDR3 is TGTGCCAGCAGCCCTAGGACAGGGGTTACCACTGAAGCTTTCTTT. It encodes CASSPRTGVTTEAFF.